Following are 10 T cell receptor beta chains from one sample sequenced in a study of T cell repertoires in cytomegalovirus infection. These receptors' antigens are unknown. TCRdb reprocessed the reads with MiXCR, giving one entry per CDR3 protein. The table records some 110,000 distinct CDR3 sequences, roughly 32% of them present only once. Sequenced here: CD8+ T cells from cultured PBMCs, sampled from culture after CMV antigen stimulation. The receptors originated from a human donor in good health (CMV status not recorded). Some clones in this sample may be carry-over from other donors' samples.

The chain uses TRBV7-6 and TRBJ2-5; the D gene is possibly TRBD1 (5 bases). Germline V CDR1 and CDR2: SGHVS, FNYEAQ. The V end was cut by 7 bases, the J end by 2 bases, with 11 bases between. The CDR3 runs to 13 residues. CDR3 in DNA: TGTGCCAGCATCCGACCAGGGCAAGAGACCCAGTACTTC. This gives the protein CASIRPGQETQYF.

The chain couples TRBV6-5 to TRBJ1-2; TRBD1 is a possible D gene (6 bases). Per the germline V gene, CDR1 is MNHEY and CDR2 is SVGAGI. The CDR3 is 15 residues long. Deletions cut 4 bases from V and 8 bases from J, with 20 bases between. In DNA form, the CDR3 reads TGTGCCAGCAGTTCCCACTTAGGGGGGGCTTTGGGCTACACCTTC. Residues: CASSSHLGGALGYTF.

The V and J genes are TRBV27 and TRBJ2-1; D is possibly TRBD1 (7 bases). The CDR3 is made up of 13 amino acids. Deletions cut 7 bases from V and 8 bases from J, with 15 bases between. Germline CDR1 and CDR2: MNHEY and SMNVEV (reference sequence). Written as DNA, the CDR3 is TGTGCCAGCACCCATGGAGGGGGCGATGAGCAGTTCTTC. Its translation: CASTHGGGDEQFF.

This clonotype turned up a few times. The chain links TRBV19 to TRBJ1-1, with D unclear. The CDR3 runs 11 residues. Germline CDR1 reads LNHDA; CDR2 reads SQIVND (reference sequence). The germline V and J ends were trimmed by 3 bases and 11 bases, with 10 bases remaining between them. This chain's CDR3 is CASSMLYGAFF. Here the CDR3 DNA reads TGTGCCAGTAGTATGCTTTATGGGGCTTTCTTT.

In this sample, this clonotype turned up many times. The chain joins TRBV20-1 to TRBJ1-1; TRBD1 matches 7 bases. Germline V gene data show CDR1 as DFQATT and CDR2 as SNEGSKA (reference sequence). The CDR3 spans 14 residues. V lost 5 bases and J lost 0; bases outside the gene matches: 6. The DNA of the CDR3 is TGCAGTGCTCCCCGGACAGGCATGAACACTGAAGCTTTCTTT. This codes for CSAPRTGMNTEAFF.

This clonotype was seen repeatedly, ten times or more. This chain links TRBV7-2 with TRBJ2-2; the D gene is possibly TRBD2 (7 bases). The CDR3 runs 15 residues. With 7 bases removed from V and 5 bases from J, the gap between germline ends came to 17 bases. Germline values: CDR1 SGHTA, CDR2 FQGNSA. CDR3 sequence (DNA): TGTGCCAGCAAAAAGGGGGGGGGCCTAACCGGGGAGCTGTTTTTT. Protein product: CASKKGGGLTGELFF.

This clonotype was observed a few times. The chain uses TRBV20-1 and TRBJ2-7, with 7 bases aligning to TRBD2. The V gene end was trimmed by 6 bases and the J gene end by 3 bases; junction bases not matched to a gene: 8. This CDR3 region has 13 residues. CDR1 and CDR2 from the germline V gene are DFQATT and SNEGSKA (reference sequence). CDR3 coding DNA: TGCAGTGCCAAAGGGAGGGAAGACTACGAGCAGTACTTC. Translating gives CSAKGREDYEQYF.

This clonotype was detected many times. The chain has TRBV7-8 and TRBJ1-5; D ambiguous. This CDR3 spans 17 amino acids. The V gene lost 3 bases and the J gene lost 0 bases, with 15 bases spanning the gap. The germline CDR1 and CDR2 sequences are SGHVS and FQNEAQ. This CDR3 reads CASSFSLGGDSNQPQHF. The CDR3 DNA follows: TGTGCCAGCAGCTTCAGTTTAGGTGGTGATAGCAATCAGCCCCAGCATTTT.

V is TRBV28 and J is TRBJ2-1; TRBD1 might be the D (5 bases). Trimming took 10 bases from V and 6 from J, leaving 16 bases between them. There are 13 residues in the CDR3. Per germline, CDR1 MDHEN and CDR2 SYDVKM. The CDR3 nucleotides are TGTGCCATGATGGCAGGGAACGGCAATGAGCAGTTCTTC. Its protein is CAMMAGNGNEQFF.

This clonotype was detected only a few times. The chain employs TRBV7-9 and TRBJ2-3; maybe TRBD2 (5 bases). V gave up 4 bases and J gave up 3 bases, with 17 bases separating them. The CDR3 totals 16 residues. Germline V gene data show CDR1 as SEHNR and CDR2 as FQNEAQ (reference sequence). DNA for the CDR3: TGTGCCAGCAGCTCAGTCTGGCCACCGGGGACAGATACGCAGTATTTT. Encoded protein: CASSSVWPPGTDTQYF.